Following are 3 T cell receptor beta chains from one sample sequenced in a study of metastatic and nonmetastatic thyroid tumors. TCRdb re-called clones from the PCR reads using MiXCR. Among about 15,000 clones listed, about 35% were seen once. Not a single patient had been given any form of treatment at any point before undergoing thyroid surgery. Sequenced input: tumor tissue. These receptors were taken from a male donor with papillary thyroid cancer or a benign thyroid nodule (not recorded which). Some clones in this sample may be carry-over from other donors' samples.

This clone was recorded a few times. The chain links TRBV28 to TRBJ1-2; 7 bases are shared with TRBD1. In germline, CDR1 is MDHEN, CDR2 SYDVKM. Trimming at V came to 3 bases and at J to 7 bases, leaving 5 bases not matched to a gene. The CDR3 totals 13 residues. CDR3 sequence (DNA): TGTGCCAGCAGTTTCACAGGGGCGCTTGGCTACACCTTC. Its protein is CASSFTGALGYTF.

There are many counts of this clone. The same CDR3 also results from other DNA sequences found in this sample. This chain uses TRBV28 with TRBJ2-2; D not certain. CDR3 length: 15 amino acids. Germline CDR1 and CDR2: MDHEN and SYDVKM. Trimming took 2 bases from V and 4 from J, leaving 11 bases between them. The CDR3: CASSLPERSTGELFF. Here the CDR3 DNA reads TGTGCCAGCAGTTTACCCGAGAGAAGCACCGGGGAGCTGTTTTTT. Variable domain in full (rest from reference TRBV28 and TRBJ2-2): DVKVTQSSRYLVKRTGEKVFLECVQDMDHENMFWYRQDPGLGLRLIYFSYDVKMKEKGDIPEGYSVSREKKERFSLILESASTNQTSMYLCASSLPERSTGELFFGEGSRLTVL.

This clone has a count of ten or more. The chain links TRBV3-1 to TRBJ2-1; 7 bases fit TRBD2. Per germline, CDR1 LGHDT and CDR2 YNNKEL (reference sequence). This CDR3 has 17 residues. The V segment lost 1 base and the J segment 9 bases; nucleotides outside the gene matches: 15. CDR3 in amino acids: CASSQGLARGAVGEQFF. The CDR3 DNA is TGTGCCAGCAGCCAAGGACTAGCCCGAGGAGCCGTCGGTGAGCAGTTCTTC.